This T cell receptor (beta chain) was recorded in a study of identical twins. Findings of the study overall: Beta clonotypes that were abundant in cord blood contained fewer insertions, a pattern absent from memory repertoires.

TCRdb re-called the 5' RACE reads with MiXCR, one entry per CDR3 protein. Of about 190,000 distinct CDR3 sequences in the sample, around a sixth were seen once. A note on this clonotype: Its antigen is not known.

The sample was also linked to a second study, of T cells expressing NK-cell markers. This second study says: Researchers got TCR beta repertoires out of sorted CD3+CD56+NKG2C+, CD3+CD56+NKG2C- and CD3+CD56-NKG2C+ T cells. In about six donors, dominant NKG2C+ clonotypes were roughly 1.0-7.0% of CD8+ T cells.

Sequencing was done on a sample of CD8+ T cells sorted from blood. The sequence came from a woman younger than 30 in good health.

The CDR3 nucleotides are TGTGCCAGCAGCGAAGCACGGGGCCGTACTAACTATGGCTACACCTTC. The encoded protein is CASSEARGRTNYGYTF. The rearrangement uses TRBV7-8 and TRBJ1-2, with D possibly being TRBD1 (5 bases). This CDR3 is 16 amino acids long. Trimming shortened V by 5 bases and J by 0 bases, and 16 bases separated the two germline ends. Germline CDR1 and CDR2: SGHVS and FQNEAQ.